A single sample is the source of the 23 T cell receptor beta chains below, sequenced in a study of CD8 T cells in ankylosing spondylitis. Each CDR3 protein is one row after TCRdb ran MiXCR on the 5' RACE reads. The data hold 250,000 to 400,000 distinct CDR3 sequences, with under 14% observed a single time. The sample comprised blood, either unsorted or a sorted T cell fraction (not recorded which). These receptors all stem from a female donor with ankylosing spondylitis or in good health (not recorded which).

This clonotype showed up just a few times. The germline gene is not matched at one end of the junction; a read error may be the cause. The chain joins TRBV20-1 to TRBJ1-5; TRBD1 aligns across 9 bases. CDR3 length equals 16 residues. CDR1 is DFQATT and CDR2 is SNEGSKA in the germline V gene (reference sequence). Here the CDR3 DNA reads TGCTGTGCCCCCGGGACAGGGACATATAGCAATCAGCCCCAGCATTTT. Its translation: CCAPGTGTYSNQPQHF.

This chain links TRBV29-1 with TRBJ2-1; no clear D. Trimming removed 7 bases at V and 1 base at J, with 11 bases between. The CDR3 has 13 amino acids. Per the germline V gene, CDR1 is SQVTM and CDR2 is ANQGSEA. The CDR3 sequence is CSADSFSYNEQFF. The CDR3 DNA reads TGCAGCGCAGACTCCTTTTCCTACAATGAGCAGTTCTTC.

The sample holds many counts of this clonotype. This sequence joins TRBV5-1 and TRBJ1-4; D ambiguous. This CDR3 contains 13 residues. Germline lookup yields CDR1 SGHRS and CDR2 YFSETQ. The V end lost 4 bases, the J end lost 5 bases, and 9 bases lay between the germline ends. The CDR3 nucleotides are TGCGCCAGCAGCGGGAGCCTGAATGAAAAACTGTTTTTT. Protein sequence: CASSGSLNEKLFF.

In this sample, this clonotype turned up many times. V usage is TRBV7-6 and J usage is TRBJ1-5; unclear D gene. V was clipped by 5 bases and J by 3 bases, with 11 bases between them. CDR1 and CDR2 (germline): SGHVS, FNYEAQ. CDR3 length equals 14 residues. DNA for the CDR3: TGTGCCAGCAGCACCCAAGGAACCAATCAGCCCCAGCATTTT. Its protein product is CASSTQGTNQPQHF.

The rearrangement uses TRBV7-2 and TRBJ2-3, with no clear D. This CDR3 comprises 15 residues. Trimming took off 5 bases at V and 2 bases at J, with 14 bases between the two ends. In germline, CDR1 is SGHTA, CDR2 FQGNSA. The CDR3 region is CASSISRILTDTQYF. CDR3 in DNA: TGTGCCAGCAGCATATCTAGGATCCTCACAGATACGCAGTATTTT.

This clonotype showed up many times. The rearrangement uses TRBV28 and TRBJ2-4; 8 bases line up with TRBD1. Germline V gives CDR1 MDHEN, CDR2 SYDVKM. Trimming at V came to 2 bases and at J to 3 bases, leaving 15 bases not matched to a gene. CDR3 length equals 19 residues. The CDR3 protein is CASSLVGTGPRYDKNIQYF. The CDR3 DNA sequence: TGTGCCAGCAGTTTAGTGGGGACAGGTCCTCGTTATGACAAAAACATTCAGTACTTC.

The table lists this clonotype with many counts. CDR3 loop: CASSLGDSFFEQYF. CDR3 DNA sequence: TGTGCCAGCAGCTTGGGTGACAGTTTCTTTGAGCAGTACTTC. The rearrangement joins TRBV7-9 to TRBJ2-7; a weak D match, TRBD1 (5 bases). The V gene lost 3 bases and the J gene lost 7 bases, with 16 bases spanning the gap. The CDR3 spans 14 residues. Germline CDR1 reads SEHNR; CDR2 reads FQNEAQ (reference sequence).

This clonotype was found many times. The CDR3 DNA is TGCGCCAGCAGCCCGACAGGGGCCATGCTTTCCTACGAGCAGTACTTC. Protein: CASSPTGAMLSYEQYF. The chain links TRBV5-1 to TRBJ2-7; the match to TRBD1 covers 8 bases. Per germline, CDR1 SGHRS and CDR2 YFSETQ. The CDR3 runs to 16 residues. V lost 4 bases and J lost 1; bases outside the gene matches: 10. Combining the CDR3 with reference TRBV5-1 and TRBJ2-7 gives the whole variable domain KAGVTQTPRYLIKTRGQQVTLSCSPISGHRSVSWYQQTPGQGLQFLFEYFSETQRNKGNFPGRFSGRQFSNSRSEMNVSTLELGDSALYLCASSPTGAMLSYEQYFGPGTRLTVT.

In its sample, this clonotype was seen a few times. The CDR3 reads CASSQVPGNYEQYF. The CDR3 DNA sequence: TGTGCCAGCAGCCAAGTCCCGGGAAACTACGAGCAGTACTTC. The gene calls are TRBV4-2 and TRBJ2-7; TRBD2 might be the D (5 bases). Trimming shortened V by 1 base and J by 3 bases, and 10 bases separated the two germline ends. The CDR3 sequence is 14 residues long. From germline, CDR1 is LGHNA and CDR2 YNFKEQ.

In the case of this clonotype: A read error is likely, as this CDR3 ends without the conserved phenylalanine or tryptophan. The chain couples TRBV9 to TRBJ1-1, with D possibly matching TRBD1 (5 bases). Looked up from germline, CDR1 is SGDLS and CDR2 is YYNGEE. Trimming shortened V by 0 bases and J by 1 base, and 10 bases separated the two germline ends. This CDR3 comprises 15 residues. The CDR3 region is CASSVGWGSNTEAFL. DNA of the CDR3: TGTGCCAGCAGCGTAGGGTGGGGGTCGAACACTGAAGCTTTCCTT.

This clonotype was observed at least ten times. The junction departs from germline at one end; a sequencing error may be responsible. The CDR3 region has the DNA TGTGCTAGCAGCTCCTCCGCGGGGAGCACAGATACGCAGTATTTT. Translating it yields CASSSSAGSTDTQYF. The chain links TRBV7-7 to TRBJ2-3; possibly TRBD2 for D (6 bases). The CDR3 sequence is 15 residues long. The V gene's germline CDR1 is SSHAT and CDR2 FNYEAQ (reference sequence).

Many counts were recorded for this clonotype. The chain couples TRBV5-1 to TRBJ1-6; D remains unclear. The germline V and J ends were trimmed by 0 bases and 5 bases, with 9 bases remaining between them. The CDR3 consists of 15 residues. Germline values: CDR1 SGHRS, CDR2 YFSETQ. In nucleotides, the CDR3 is TGCGCCAGCAGCTTGGAGGGTAACAATAATTCACCCCTCCACTTT. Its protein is CASSLEGNNNSPLHF.

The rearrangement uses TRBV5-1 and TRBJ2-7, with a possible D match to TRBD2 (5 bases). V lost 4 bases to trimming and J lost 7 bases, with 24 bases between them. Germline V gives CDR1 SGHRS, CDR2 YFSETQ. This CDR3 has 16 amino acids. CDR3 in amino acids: CASSHQMDASTGEQYF. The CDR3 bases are TGCGCCAGCAGCCACCAGATGGACGCCTCGACGGGGGAGCAGTACTTC.

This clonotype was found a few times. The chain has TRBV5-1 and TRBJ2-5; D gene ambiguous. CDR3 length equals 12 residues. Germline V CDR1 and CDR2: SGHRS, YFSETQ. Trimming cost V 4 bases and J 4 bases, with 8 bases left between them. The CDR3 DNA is TGCGCCAGCAGCCCCGGGCTAGAGACCCAGTACTTC. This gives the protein CASSPGLETQYF.

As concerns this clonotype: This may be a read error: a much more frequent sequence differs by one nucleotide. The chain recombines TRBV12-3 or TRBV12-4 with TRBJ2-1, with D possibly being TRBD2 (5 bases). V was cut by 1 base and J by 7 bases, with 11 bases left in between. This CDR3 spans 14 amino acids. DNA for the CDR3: TGTGCCAGCAGTTTAGTGGGAGTAAGTAATGAGCAGTTCTTC. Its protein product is CASSLVGVSNEQFF.

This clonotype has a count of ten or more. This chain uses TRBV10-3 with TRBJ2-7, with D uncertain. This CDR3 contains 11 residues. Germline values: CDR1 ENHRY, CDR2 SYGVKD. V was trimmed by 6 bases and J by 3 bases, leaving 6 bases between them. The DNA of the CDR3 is TGTGCCATCAGAAACCACTACGAGCAGTACTTC. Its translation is CAIRNHYEQYF.

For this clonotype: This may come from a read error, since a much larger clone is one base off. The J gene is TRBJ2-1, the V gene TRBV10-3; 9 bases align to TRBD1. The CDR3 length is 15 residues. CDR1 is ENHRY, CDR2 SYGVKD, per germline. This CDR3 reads CAISGGDRAHNEQSF. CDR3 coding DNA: TGTGCCATCAGTGGTGGGGACAGGGCCCACAATGAGCAGTCCTTC.

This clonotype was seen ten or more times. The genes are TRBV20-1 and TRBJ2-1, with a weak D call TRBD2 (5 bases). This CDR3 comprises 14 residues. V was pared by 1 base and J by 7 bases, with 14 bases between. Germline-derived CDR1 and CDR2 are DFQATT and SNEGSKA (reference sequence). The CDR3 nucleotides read TGCAGTGCTAGAGGGGCCGGGTCGGGGAATGAGCAGTTCTTC. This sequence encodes CSARGAGSGNEQFF.

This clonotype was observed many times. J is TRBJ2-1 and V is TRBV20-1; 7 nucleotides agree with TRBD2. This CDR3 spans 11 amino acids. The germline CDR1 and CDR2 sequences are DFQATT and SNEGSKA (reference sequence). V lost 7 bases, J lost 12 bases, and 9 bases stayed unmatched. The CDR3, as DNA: TGCAGTGGAGAACCACGGGGGGTGCAGTTCTTC. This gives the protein CSGEPRGVQFF.

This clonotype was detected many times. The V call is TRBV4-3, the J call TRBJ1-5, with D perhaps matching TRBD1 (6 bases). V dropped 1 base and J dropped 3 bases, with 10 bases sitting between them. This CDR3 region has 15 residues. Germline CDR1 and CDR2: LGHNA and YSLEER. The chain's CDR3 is CASSQVTGYNQPQHF. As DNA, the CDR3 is TGCGCCAGCAGCCAAGTCACAGGGTACAATCAGCCCCAGCATTTT.

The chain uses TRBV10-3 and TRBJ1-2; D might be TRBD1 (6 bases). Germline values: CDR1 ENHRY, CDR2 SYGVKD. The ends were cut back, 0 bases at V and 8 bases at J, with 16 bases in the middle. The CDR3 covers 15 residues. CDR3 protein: CAISESGQGSGGYTF. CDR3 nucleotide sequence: TGTGCCATCAGTGAGTCCGGCCAGGGGTCTGGAGGCTACACCTTC.

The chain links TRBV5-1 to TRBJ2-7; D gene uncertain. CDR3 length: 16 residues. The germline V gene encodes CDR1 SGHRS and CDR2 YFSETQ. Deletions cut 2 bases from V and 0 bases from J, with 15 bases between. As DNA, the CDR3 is TGCGCCAGCAGCTTAGAAGGACGGACGAGCTCCTACGAGCAGTACTTC. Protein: CASSLEGRTSSYEQYF.

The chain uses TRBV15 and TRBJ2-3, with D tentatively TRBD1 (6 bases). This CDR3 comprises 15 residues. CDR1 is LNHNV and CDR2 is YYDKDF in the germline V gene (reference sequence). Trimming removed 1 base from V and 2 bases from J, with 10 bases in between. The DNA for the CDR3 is TGTGCCACCAGCAGAGGGCAGGGGCCCACAGATACGCAGTATTTT. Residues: CATSRGQGPTDTQYF.